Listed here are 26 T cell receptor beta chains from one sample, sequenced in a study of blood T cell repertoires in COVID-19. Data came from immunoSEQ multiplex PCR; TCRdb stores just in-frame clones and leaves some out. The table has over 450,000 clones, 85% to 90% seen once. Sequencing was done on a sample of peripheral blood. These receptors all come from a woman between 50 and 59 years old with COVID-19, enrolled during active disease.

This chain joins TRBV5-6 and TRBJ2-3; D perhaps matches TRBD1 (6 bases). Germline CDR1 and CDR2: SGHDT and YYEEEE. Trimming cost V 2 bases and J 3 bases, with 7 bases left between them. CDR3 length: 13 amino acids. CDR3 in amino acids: CASSFDRTDTQYF. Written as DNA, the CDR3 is TGTGCCAGCAGCTTCGACAGGACAGATACGCAGTATTTT.

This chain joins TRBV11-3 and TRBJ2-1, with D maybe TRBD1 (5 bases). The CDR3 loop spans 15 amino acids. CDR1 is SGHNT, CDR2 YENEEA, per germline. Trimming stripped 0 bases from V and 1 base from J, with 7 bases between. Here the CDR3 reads CASSLDRASYNEQFF. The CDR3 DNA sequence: TGTGCCAGCAGCTTAGACAGGGCTTCCTACAATGAGCAGTTCTTC.

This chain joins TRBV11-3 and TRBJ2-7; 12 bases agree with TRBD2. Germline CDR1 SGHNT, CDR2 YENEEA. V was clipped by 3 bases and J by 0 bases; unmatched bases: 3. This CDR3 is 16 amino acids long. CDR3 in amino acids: CASSFRLAGVSYEQYF. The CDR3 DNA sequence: TGTGCCAGCAGCTTTCGACTAGCGGGGGTCTCCTACGAGCAGTACTTC.

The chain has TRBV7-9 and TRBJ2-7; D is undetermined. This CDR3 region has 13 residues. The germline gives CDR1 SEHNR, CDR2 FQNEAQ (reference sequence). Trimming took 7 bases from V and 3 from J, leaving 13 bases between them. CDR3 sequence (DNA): TGTGCCAGCACCACCTCGCTAGACTACGAGCAGTACTTC. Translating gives CASTTSLDYEQYF.

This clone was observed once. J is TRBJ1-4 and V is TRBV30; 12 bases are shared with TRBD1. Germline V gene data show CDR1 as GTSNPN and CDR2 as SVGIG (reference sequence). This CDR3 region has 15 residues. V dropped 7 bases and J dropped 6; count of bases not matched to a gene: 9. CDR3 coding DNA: TGTGCCTTAACTCGGGGACAGGGGGCAGATGAAAAACTGTTTTTT. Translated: CALTRGQGADEKLFF.

The CDR3 region is CASSIQGNRYGYTF. In DNA, the CDR3 is TGTGCCAGTAGTATCCAGGGGAATCGCTATGGCTACACCTTC. The V gene is TRBV19, the J gene TRBJ1-2; a possible D gene is TRBD1 (6 bases). V lost 3 bases and J 4 bases, leaving 12 bases between the germline ends. This CDR3 contains 14 residues. CDR1 is LNHDA, CDR2 SQIVND, per germline (reference sequence).

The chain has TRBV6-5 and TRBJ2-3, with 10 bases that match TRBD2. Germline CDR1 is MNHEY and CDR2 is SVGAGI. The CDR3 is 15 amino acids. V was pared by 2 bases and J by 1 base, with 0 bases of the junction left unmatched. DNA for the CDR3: TGTGCCAGCAGTTACACTAGCGGGGGCACAGATACGCAGTATTTT. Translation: CASSYTSGGTDTQYF.

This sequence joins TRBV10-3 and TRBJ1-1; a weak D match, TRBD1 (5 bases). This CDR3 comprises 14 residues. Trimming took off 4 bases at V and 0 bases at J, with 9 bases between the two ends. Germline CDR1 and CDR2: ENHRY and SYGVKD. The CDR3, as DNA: TGTGCCATCAGTGTTGGGACTCTGAACACTGAAGCTTTCTTT. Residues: CAISVGTLNTEAFF.

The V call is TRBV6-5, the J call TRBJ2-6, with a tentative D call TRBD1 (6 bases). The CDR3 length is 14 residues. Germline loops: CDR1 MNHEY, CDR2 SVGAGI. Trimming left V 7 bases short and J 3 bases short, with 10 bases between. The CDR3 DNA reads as TGTGCCAGCAAGGGCAGGGGTGGGGCCAACGTCCTGACTTTC. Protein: CASKGRGGANVLTF.

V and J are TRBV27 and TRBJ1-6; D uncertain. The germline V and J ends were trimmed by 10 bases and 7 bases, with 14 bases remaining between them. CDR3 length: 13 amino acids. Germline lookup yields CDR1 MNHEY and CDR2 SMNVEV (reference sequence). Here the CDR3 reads CATRRSGNSPLHF. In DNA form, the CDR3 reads TGTGCCACTCGAAGGTCAGGAAATTCACCCCTCCACTTT.

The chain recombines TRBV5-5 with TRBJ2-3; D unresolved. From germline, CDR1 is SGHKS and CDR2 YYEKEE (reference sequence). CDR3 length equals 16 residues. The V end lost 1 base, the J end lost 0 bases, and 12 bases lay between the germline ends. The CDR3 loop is CASSLSATPSTDTQYF. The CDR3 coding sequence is TGTGCCAGCAGCTTGTCCGCGACACCTAGCACAGATACGCAGTATTTT.

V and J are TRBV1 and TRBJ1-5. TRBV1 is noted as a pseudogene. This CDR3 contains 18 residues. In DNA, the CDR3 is TGCACCAGCAGCGCCTTTGGACTGTCCTCCGGGGGCAATCAGCCCCAGCATTTT. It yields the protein CTSSAFGLSSGGNQPQHF.

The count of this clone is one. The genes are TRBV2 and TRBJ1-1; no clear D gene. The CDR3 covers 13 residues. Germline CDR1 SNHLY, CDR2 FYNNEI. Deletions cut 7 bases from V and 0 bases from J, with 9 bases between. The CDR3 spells CASIRPLNTEAFF. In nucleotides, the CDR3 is TGTGCCAGCATCAGGCCGCTGAACACTGAAGCTTTCTTT.

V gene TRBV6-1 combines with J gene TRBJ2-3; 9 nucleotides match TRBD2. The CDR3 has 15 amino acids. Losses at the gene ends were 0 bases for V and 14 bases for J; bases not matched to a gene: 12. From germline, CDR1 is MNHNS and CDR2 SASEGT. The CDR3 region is CASSEAFVGLAEGYF. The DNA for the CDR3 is TGTGCCAGCAGTGAAGCGTTCGTGGGACTAGCCGAGGGGTATTTT.

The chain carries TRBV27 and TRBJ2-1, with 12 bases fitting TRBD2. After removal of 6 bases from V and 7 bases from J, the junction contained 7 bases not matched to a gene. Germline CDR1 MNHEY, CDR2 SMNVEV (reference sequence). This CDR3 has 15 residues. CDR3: CASRITSGGKNEQFF. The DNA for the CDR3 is TGTGCCAGCAGAATAACTAGCGGGGGGAAGAATGAGCAGTTCTTC.

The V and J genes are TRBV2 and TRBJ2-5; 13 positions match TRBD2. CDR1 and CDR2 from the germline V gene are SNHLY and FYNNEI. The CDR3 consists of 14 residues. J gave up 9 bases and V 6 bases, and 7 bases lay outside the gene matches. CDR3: CASSLGLAGVAQYF. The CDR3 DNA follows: TGTGCCAGCAGCCTTGGACTAGCGGGGGTGGCCCAGTACTTC.

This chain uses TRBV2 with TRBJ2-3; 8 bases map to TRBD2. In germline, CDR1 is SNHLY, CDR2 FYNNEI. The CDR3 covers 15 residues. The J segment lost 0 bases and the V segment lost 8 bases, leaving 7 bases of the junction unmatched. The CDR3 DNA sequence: TGTGCCAGCGGCGGGGGGCCCCCTAGCACAGATACGCAGTATTTT. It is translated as CASGGGPPSTDTQYF.

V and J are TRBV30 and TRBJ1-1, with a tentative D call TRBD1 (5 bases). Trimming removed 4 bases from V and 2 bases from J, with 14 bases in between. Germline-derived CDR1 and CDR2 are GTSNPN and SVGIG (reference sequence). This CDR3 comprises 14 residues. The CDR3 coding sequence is TGTGCCTGGAAAGTTTCTGGGACTAACACTGAAGCTTTCTTT. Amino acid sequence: CAWKVSGTNTEAFF.

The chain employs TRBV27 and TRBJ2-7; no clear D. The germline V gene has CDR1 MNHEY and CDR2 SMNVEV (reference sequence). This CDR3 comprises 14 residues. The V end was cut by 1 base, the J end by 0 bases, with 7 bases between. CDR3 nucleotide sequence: TGTGCCAGCAGTTTATGGCCAGACTCCTACGAGCAGTACTTC. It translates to CASSLWPDSYEQYF.

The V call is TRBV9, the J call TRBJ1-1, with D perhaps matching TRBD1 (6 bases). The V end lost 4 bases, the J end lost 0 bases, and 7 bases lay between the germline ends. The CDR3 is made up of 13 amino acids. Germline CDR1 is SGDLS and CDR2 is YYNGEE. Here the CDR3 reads CASSQGLNTEAFF. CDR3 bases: TGTGCCAGCAGCCAGGGGTTGAACACTGAAGCTTTCTTT.

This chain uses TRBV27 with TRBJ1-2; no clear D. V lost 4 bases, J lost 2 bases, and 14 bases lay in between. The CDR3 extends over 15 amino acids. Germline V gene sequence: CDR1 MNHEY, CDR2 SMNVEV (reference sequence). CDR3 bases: TGTGCCAGCAGTTCTAGAGGGAGCGGGAACTATGGCTACACCTTC. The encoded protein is CASSSRGSGNYGYTF.

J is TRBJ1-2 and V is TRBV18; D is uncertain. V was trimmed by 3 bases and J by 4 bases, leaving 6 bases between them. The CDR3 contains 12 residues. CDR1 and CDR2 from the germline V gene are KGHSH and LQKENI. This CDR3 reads CASSPEGYGYTF. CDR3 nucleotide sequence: TGTGCCAGCTCACCGGAGGGCTATGGCTACACCTTC.

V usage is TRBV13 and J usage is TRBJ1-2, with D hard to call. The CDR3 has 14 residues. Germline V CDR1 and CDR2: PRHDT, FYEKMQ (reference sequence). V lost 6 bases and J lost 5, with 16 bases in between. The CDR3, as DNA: TGTGCCAGCAGTCGTACCGGGTCAACGTATGGCTACACCTTC. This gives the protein CASSRTGSTYGYTF.

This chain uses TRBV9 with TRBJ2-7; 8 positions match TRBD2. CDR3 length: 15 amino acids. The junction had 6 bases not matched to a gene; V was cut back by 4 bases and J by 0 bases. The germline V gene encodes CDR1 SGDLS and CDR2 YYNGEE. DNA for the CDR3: TGTGCCAGCAGCCCAGCGGGGGCGAGCTCCTACGAGCAGTACTTC. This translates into CASSPAGASSYEQYF.

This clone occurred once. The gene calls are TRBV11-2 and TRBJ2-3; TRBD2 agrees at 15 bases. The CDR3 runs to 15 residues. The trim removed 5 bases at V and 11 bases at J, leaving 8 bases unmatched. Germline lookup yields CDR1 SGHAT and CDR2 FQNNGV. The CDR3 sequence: CASSNAGTSGGRQYF. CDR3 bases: TGTGCCAGCAGCAATGCCGGGACTAGCGGGGGGAGGCAGTATTTT.

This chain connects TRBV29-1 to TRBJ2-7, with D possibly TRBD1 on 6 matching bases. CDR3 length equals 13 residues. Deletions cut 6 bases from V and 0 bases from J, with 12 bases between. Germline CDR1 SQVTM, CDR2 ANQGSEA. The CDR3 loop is CSVAPGVSYEQYF. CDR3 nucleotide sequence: TGCAGCGTGGCCCCAGGGGTCTCCTACGAGCAGTACTTC.